Listed below are T cell receptor beta chains from one sample, sequenced in a study of vaccination and CD4 T cells after COVID-19. Antigens for these TCRs are unknown. Via MiXCR, TCRdb re-called the PCR reads, giving one row per CDR3 protein. The table records 15,000 to 16,000 distinct CDR3 sequences, 60% to 75% of them present only once. The sequencing sample was made of CD4+ T cells from blood, cultured in vitro. The receptors originated from a human donor who had recovered from COVID-19. Each CDR3 is given with its conserved first and last residue. The D gene is left open where the match is weak. A row's size may be missing; if present it is once, few, many or a size class.

TRBV20-1	.	few	TRBJ2-2	CSARDSRTPNTGELFF	TGCAGTGCTAGAGACTCCCGTACACCAAACACCGGGGAGCTGTTTTTT
TRBV15	.	.	TRBJ2-7	CATSRERQGYEQYF	TGTGCCACCAGCAGAGAGCGGCAGGGCTACGAGCAGTACTTC
TRBV6-2/TRBV6-3	TRBD1	.	TRBJ2-7	CASSYPLGQNYEQYF	TGTGCCAGCAGTTACCCCTTGGGACAGAACTACGAGCAGTACTTC
TRBV15	.	.	TRBJ1-5	CATSRDVRVEGPQHF	TGTGCCACCAGCAGAGATGTCAGGGTTGAGGGGCCCCAGCATTTT
TRBV15	.	.	TRBJ2-5	CATSGALGPSQETQYF	TGTGCCACCAGCGGAGCATTAGGTCCGTCCCAAGAGACCCAGTACTTC
TRBV25-1	TRBD1	.	TRBJ2-1	CASSPGQFNEQFF	TGTGCCAGCAGTCCGGGACAGTTCAATGAGCAGTTCTTC
TRBV20-1	.	few	TRBJ1-5	CRVGGAGQPQHF	TGCAGGGTCGGGGGCGCGGGTCAGCCCCAGCATTTT
TRBV27	.	few	TRBJ1-2	CASSLGSNYGYTF	TGTGCCAGCTCCCTCGGCAGCAATTATGGCTACACCTTC
TRBV6-4	.	.	TRBJ1-5	CASRLGGTRVNQPQHF	TGTGCCAGCAGACTAGGGGGGACACGAGTGAACCAGCCCCAGCATTTT
TRBV10-3	TRBD1	.	TRBJ2-7	CAISSSGTGPVEQYF	TGTGCCATCAGTTCTTCCGGGACAGGCCCGGTGGAGCAGTACTTC
TRBV28	.	.	TRBJ1-2	CASSLQGLDYGYTF	TGTGCCAGCAGTCTTCAGGGACTAGACTATGGCTACACCTTC
TRBV18	.	.	TRBJ1-1	CASSKGPGTEAFF	TGTGCCAGCTCAAAGGGCCCTGGCACTGAAGCTTTCTTT
TRBV7-2	.	.	TRBJ2-7	CASSRRAISYEQYF	TGTGCCAGCAGCCGAAGGGCCATTTCCTACGAGCAGTACTTC
TRBV5-1	.	.	TRBJ1-2	CASRVGSGDGYTF	TGCGCCAGCAGAGTTGGGTCAGGGGATGGCTACACCTTC
TRBV20-1	.	few	TRBJ1-5	CSATGLGEPQHF	TGCAGTGCCACAGGGCTGGGTGAGCCCCAGCATTTT
TRBV20-1	TRBD2	large	TRBJ2-3	CSALTYNGGGYQRGSDTQYF	TGCAGTGCTCTCACCTACAACGGCGGGGGATATCAAAGAGGCTCAGATACGCAGTATTTT